This entry describes one T cell receptor beta chain. The target antigen is unknown. Only in-frame clones appear in the TCRdb table, and some are missing; sequencing was by immunoSEQ multiplex PCR. The table has about 1.5 million clones, approximately 98% seen once; the top ten hold roughly 0.42%. The data derive from a study of shared clonotypes between healthy human individuals. Adult donors, all healthy and HIV-negative, had no recent acute infections or vaccinations. Findings and caveats of the study: Larger estimated richness was generally recorded for naive subsets relative to memory subsets. Enrolling few donors narrowed the genetic and exposure-history diversity that was represented. The authors sampled blood alone, and tissue repertoires likely differ.

The V end was cut by 2 bases, the J end by 3 bases, with 14 bases between. The CDR3 extends over 15 amino acids. Per the germline V gene, CDR1 is SGHTA and CDR2 is FQGNSA. The chain uses TRBV7-2 and TRBJ2-7; D is perhaps TRBD1 (6 bases). Sequenced input: naive CD4+ T cells sorted from blood. The subset denotes: CD45RA+ positively selected. The TCR comes from a man aged 25-45 years in good health. The DNA of the CDR3 is TGTGCCAGCAGCTTACGGACCACAGGGCGCTACGAGCAGTACTTC. It encodes CASSLRTTGRYEQYF.